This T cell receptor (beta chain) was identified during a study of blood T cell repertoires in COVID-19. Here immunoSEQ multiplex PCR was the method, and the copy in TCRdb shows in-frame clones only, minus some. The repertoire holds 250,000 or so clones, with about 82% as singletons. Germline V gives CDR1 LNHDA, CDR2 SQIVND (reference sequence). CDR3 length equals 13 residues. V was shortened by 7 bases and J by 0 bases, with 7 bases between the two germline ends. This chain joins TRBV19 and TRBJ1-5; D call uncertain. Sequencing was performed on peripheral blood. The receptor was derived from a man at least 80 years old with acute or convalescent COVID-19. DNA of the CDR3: TGTGCCAGTACGGTGAATAGCAATCAGCCCCAGCATTTT. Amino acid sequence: CASTVNSNQPQHF.